This T cell receptor (beta chain) was profiled in a study of cytomegalovirus exposure and HLA in healthy donors. Overall study context: A data release that came early held 80 million or so unique TCRs from HLA-typed donors. Whole-study findings and limits: For TCR beta chains, V- and J-gene trimming was later linked to a missense DCLRE1C variant. According to a later analysis, donors in an Asian-associated ancestry cluster reportedly had fewer N-insertions than the roughly 720-donor mean.

V shed 3 bases and J shed 6 bases, with 24 bases lying between them. Germline lookup yields CDR1 GTSNPN and CDR2 SVGIG (reference sequence). This CDR3 has 17 amino acids. Vbeta (60) and Jbeta (13) primers were used in the PCR. The data were produced by immunoSEQ multiplex PCR, yet TCRdb's version contains in-frame clones alone and is incomplete. The top ten hold around 0.21% of the sample, which has 150,000 to 200,000 clones, roughly 87% seen once. Note on this clone: The antigen is unknown.

The rearrangement links TRBV30 to TRBJ1-5, with D maybe TRBD1 (6 bases). The source is a girl less than two years old in good health and CMV-seronegative. Sequencing was performed on PBMCs. CDR3 sequence: CAWRDPRGPRPGQPQHF. The DNA for the CDR3 is TGTGCCTGGAGGGACCCCAGGGGACCCCGACCAGGTCAGCCCCAGCATTTT.